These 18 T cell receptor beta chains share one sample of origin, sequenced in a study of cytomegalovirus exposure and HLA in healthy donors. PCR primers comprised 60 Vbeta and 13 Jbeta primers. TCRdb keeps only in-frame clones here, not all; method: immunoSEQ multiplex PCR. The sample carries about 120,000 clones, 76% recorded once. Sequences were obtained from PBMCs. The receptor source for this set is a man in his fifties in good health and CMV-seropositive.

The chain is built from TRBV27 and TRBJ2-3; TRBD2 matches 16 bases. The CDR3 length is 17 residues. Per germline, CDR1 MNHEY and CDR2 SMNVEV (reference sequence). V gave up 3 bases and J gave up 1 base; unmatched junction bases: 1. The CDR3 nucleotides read TGTGCCAGCAGTTTGGGACTAGCGGGAGGGCGCACAGATACGCAGTATTTT. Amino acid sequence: CASSLGLAGGRTDTQYF.

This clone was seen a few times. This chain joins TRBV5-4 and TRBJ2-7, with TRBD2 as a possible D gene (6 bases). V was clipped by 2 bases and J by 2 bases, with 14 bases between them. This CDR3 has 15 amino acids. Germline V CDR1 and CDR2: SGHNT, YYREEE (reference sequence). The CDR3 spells CASSLTGGPTYEQYF. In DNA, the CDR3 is TGTGCCAGCAGCTTAACCGGGGGTCCCACCTACGAGCAGTACTTC.

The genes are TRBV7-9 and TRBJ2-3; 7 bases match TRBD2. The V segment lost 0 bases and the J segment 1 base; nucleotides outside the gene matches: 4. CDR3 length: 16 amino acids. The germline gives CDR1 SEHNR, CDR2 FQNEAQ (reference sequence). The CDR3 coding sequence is TGTGCCAGCAGCTTAGCTGTGGGGGGGGGCACAGATACGCAGTATTTT. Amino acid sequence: CASSLAVGGGTDTQYF.

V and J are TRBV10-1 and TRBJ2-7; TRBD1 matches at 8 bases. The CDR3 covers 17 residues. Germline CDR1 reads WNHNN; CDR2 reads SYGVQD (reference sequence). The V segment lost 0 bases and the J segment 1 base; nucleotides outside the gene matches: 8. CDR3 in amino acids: CASSESTWGQESYEQYF. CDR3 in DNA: TGCGCCAGCAGTGAGTCGACCTGGGGACAGGAGTCCTACGAGCAGTACTTC.

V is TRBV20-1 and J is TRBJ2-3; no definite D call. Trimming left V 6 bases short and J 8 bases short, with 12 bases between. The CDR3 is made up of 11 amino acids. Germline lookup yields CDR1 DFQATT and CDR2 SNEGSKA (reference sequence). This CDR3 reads CSAPLSGTQYF. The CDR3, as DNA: TGCAGTGCCCCCCTGAGTGGTACGCAGTATTTT.

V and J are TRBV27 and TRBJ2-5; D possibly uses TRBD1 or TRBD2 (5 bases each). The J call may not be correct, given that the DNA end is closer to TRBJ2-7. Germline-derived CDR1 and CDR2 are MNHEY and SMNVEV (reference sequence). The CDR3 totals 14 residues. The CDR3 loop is CASSRGGGSYEQYF. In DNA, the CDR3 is TGTGCCAGCAGTAGGGGTGGGGGCTCCTACGAGCAGTACTTC.

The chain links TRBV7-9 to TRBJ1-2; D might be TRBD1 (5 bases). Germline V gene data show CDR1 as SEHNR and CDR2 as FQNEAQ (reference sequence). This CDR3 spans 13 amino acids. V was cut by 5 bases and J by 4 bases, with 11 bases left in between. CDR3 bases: TGTGCCAGCAGCGGGGGGAAGCTCTATGGCTACACCTTC. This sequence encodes CASSGGKLYGYTF.

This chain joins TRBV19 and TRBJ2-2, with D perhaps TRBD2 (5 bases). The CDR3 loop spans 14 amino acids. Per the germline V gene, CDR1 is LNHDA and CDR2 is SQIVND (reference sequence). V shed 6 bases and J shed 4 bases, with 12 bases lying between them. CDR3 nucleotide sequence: TGTGCCAGTAGGGCCGAGAGGGTCACCGGGGAGCTGTTTTTT. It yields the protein CASRAERVTGELFF.

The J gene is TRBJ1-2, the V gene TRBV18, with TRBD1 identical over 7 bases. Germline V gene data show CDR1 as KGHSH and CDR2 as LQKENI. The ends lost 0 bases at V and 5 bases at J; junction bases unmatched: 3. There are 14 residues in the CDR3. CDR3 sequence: CASSPPEGAYGYTF. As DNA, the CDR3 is TGTGCCAGCTCACCACCGGAGGGGGCTTATGGCTACACCTTC. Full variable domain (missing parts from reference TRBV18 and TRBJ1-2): NAGVMQNPRHLVRRRGQEARLRCSPMKGHSHVYWYRQLPEEGLKFMVYLQKENIIDESGMPKERFSAEFPKEGPSILRIQQVVRGDSAAYFCASSPPEGAYGYTFGSGTRLTVV.

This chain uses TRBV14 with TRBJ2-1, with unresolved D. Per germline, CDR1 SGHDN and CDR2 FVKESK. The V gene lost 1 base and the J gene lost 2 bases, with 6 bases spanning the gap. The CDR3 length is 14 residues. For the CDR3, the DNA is TGTGCCAGCAGCCAAGCTCAGACCTACAATGAGCAGTTCTTC. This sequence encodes CASSQAQTYNEQFF.

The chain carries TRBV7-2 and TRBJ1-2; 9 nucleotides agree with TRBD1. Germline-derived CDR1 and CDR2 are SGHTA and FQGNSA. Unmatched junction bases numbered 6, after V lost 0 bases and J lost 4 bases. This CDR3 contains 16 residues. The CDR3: CASSLAPGQGSYGYTF. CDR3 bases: TGTGCCAGCAGCTTAGCGCCGGGACAGGGAAGCTATGGCTACACCTTC.

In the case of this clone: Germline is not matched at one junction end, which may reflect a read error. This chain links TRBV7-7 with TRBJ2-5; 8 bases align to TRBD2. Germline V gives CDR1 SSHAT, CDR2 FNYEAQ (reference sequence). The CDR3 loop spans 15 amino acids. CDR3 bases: TGTGCTAGCAGCTTAAGCGGGGGAGGGACGGAGACCCAGTACTTC. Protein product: CASSLSGGGTETQYF.

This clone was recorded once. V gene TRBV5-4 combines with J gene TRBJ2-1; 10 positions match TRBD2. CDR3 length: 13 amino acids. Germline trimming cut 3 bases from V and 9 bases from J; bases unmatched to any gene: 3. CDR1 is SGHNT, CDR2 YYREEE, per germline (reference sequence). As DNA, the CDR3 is TGTGCCAGCAGCTCGGGACTAGCGAGTGAGCAGTTCTTC. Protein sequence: CASSSGLASEQFF.

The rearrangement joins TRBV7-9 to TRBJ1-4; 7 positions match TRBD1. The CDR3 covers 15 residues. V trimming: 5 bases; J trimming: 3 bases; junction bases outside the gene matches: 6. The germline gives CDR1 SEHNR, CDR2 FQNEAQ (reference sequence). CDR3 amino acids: CASSLLGTANEKLFF. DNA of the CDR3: TGTGCCAGCAGCCTGTTAGGGACAGCTAATGAAAAACTGTTTTTT.

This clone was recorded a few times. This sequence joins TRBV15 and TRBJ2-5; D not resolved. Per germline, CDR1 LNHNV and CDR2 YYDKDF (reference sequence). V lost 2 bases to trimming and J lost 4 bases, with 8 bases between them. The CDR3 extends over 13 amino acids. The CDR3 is CATSRTLSETQYF. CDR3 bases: TGTGCCACCAGCAGAACGCTATCAGAGACCCAGTACTTC.

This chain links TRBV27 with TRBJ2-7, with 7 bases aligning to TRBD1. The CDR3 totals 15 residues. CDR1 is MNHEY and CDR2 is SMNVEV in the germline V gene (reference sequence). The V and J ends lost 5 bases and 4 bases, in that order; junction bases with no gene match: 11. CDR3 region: CASSGPATGLYEQYF. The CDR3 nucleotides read TGTGCCAGCAGTGGACCCGCGACAGGGCTGTACGAGCAGTACTTC.

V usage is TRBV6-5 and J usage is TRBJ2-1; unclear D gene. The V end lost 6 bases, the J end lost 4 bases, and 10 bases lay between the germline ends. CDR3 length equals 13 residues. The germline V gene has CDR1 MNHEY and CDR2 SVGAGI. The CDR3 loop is CASSPNRYNEQFF. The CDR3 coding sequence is TGTGCCAGCAGCCCCAACCGGTACAATGAGCAGTTCTTC.

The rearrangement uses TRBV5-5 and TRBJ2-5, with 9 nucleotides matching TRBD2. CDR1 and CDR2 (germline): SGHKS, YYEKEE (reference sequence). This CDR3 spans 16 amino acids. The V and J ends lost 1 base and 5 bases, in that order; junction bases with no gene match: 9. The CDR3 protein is CASSLWATSGSETQYF. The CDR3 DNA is TGTGCCAGCAGCTTGTGGGCGACTAGCGGTTCGGAGACCCAGTACTTC.